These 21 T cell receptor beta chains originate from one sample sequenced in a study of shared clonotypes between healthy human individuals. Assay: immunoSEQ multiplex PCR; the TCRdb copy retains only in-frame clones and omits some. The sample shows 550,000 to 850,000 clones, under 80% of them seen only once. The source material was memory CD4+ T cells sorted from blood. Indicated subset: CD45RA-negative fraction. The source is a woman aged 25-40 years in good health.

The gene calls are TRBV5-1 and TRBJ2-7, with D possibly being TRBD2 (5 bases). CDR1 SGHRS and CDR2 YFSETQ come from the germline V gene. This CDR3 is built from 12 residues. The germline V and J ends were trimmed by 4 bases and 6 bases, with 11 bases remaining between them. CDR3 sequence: CASSRDLSEQYF. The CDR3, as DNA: TGCGCCAGCAGCCGGGATCTTTCCGAGCAGTACTTC.

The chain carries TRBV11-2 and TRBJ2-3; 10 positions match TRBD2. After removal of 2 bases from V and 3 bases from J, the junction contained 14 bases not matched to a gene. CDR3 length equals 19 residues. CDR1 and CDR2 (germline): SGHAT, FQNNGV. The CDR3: CASSLRSSGSSVLTDTQYF. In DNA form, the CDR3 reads TGTGCCAGCAGCTTAAGGTCTAGCGGGAGTTCGGTCCTAACAGATACGCAGTATTTT.

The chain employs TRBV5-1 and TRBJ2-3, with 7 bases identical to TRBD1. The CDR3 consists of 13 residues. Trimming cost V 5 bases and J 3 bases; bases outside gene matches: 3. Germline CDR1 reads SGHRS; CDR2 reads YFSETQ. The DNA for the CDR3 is TGCGCCAGCAGAACAGGGGATACAGATACGCAGTATTTT. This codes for CASRTGDTDTQYF.

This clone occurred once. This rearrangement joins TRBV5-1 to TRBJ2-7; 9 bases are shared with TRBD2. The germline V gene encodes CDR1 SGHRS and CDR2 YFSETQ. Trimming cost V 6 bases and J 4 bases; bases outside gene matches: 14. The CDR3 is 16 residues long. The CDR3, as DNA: TGCGCCAGCACCCAGAGTCCAGCGGGAGGTATTTACGAGCAGTACTTC. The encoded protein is CASTQSPAGGIYEQYF.

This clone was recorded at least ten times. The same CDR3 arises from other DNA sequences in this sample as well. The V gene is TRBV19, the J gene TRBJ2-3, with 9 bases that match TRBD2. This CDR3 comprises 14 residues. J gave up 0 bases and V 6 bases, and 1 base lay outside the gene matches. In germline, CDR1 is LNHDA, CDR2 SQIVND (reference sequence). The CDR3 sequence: CASRTSGSTDTQYF. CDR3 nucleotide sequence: TGTGCCAGTAGAACTAGCGGGAGCACAGATACGCAGTATTTT.

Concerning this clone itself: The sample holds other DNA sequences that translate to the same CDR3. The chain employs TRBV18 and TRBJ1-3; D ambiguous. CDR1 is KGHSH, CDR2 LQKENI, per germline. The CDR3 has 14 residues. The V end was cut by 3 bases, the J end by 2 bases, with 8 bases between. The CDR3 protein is CASSPPATGNTIYF. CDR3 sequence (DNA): TGTGCCAGCTCACCTCCGGCTACTGGAAACACCATATATTTT.

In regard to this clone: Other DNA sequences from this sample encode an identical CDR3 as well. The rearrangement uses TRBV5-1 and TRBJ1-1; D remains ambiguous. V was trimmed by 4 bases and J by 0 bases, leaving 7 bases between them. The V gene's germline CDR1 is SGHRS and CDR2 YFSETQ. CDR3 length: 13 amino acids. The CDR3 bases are TGCGCCAGCAGCCCCGCTTTGAACACTGAAGCTTTCTTT. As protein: CASSPALNTEAFF.

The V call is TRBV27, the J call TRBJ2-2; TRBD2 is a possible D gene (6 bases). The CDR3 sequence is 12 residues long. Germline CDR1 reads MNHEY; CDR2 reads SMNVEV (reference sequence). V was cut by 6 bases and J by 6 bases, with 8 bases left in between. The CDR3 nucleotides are TGTGCCAGCAGCCCGGGGGCCGGGGAGCTGTTTTTT. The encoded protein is CASSPGAGELFF.

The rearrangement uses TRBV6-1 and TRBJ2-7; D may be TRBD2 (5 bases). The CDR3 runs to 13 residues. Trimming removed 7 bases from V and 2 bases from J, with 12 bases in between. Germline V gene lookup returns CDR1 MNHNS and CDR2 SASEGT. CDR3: CASIGSEAYEQYF. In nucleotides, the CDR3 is TGTGCCAGCATCGGTAGCGAAGCCTACGAGCAGTACTTC.

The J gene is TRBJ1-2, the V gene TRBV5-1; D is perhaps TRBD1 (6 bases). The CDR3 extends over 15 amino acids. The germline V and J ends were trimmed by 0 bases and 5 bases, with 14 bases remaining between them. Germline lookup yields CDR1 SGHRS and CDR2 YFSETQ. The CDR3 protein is CASSLAFTGFYGYTF. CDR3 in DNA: TGCGCCAGCAGCTTGGCCTTTACAGGGTTTTATGGCTACACCTTC.

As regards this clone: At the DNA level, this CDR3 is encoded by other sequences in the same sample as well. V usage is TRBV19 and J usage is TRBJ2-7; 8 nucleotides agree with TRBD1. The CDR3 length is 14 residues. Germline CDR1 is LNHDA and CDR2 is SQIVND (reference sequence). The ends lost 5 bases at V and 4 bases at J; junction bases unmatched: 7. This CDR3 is CASSSGTGLYEQYF. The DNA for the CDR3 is TGTGCCAGTAGTTCCGGGACAGGATTGTACGAGCAGTACTTC. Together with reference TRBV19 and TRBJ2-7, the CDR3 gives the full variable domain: DGGITQSPKYLFRKEGQNVTLSCEQNLNHDAMYWYRQDPGQGLRLIYYSQIVNDFQKGDIAEGYSVSREKKESFPLTVTSAQKNPTAFYLCASSSGTGLYEQYFGPGTRLTVT.

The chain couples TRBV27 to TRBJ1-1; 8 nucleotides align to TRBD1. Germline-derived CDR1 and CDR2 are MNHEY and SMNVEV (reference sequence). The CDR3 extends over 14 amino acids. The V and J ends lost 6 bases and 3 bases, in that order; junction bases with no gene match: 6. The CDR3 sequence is CASRSGQAYTEAFF. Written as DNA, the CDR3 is TGTGCCAGCAGATCGGGACAGGCGTACACTGAAGCTTTCTTT.

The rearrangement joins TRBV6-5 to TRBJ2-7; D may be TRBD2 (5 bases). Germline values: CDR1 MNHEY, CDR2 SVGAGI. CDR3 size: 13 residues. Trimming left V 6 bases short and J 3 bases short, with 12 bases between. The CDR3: CASSPDSFYEQYF. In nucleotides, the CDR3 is TGTGCCAGCAGCCCGGACTCATTCTACGAGCAGTACTTC.

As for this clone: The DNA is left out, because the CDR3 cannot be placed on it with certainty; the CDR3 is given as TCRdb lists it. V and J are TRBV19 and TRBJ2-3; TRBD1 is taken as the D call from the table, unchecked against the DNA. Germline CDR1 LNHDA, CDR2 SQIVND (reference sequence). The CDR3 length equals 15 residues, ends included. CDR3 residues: CASNPSVFWPDTQYF.

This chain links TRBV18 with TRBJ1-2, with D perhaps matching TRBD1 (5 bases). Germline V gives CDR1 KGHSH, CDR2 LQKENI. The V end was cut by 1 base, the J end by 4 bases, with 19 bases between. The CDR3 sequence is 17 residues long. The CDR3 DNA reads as TGTGCCAGCTCACCACTTTCTATGTCGGACATCGGCTATGGCTACACCTTC. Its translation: CASSPLSMSDIGYGYTF.

CDR3 protein: CASSSPDGGETQYF. The CDR3, as DNA: TGTGCCAGCAGCTCCCCCGACGGAGGGGAGACCCAGTACTTC. This chain uses TRBV5-4 with TRBJ2-5; the D gene is possibly TRBD2 (6 bases). Germline CDR1 and CDR2: SGHNT and YYREEE (reference sequence). The CDR3 runs 14 residues. Trimming removed 3 bases at V and 5 bases at J, with 14 bases between.

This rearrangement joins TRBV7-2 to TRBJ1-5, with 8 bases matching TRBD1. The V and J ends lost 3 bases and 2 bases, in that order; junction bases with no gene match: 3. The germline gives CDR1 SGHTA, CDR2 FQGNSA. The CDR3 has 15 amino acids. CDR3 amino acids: CASSFDRGGNQPQHF. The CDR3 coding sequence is TGTGCCAGCAGCTTTGACAGGGGTGGCAATCAGCCCCAGCATTTT.

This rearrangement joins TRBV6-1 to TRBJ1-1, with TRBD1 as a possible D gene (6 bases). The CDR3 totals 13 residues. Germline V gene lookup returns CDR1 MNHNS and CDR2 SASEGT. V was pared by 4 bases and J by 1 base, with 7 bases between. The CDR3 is CASSGTANTEAFF. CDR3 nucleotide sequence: TGTGCCAGCAGTGGGACAGCGAACACTGAAGCTTTCTTT.

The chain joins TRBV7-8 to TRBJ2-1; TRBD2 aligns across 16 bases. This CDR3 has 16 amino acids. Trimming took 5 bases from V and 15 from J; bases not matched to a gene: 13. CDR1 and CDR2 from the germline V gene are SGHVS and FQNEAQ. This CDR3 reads CASSAGLAGGETHAFF. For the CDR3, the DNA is TGTGCCAGCAGCGCGGGACTAGCGGGAGGGGAGACTCATGCGTTCTTC.

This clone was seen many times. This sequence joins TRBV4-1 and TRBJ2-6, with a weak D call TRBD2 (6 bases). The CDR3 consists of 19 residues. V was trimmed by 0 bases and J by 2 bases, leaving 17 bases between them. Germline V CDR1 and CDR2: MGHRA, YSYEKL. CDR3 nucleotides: TGCGCCAGCAGCCAAGATCAACCTCGAACGGGGGCTGGGGCCAACGTCCTGACTTTC. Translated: CASSQDQPRTGAGANVLTF.

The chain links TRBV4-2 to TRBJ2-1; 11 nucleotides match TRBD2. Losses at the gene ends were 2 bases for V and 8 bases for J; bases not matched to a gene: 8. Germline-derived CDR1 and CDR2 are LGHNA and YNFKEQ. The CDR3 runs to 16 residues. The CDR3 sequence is CASSQSPTSGIYEQFF. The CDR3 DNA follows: TGTGCCAGCAGCCAATCCCCGACTAGCGGGATATATGAGCAGTTCTTC.